The 20 T cell receptor beta chains presented below share a single source sample, sequenced in a study of human T cells and chemical hapten exposure. TCRdb ran MiXCR on the RACE reads and lists one entry per CDR3 protein. Of over 14,000 distinct CDR3 sequences in the sample, about 16% were seen once. Time point meaning: patch test 1, 2 weeks after DPC sensitization. As to treatment: therapeutic diphenylcyclopropenone sensitization with weekly scalp DPC. The source was whole blood, collected in connection with sensitization to the hapten diphenylcyclopropenone (DPC). The receptor set was obtained from a woman younger than 45 with alopecia areata. Some clones in this sample may be carry-over from other donors' samples.

This clonotype was seen repeatedly, ten times or more. The chain carries TRBV29-1 and TRBJ2-1, with 11 bases identical to TRBD1. The CDR3 is made up of 14 amino acids. CDR1 and CDR2 (germline): SQVTM, ANQGSEA. V trimming: 6 bases; J trimming: 8 bases; junction bases outside the gene matches: 9. This CDR3 is CSVTPGQGVYEQFF. Here the CDR3 DNA reads TGCAGCGTCACACCGGGACAGGGGGTGTATGAGCAGTTCTTC.

The chain is built from TRBV7-2 and TRBJ1-5, with TRBD1 matching 8 bases. CDR1 and CDR2 (germline): SGHTA, FQGNSA. The CDR3 length is 14 residues. Trimming took 3 bases from V and 4 from J; bases not matched to a gene: 2. The CDR3 region is CASSFGQGNQPQHF. In DNA, the CDR3 is TGTGCCAGCAGCTTCGGACAGGGAAATCAGCCCCAGCATTTT.

This clonotype has only a few counts. The genes are TRBV18 and TRBJ1-2; TRBD1 is a possible D gene (5 bases). V gave up 0 bases and J gave up 2 bases, with 28 bases separating them. This CDR3 has 21 amino acids. Per germline, CDR1 KGHSH and CDR2 LQKENI. This CDR3 is CASSPPLITLDKDILNYGYTF. CDR3 nucleotide sequence: TGTGCCAGCTCACCACCGCTAATAACACTGGACAAAGATATACTGAACTATGGCTACACCTTC.

This clonotype was seen once. This chain uses TRBV6-2 or TRBV6-3 with TRBJ1-1; D gene uncertain. The CDR3 has 12 residues. Deletions cut 8 bases from V and 3 bases from J, with 10 bases between. CDR1 and CDR2 from the germline V gene are MNHEY and SVGEGT. CDR3 amino acids: CASGGLYTEAFF. CDR3 DNA: TGTGCCAGCGGAGGGCTTTACACTGAAGCTTTCTTT.

This clonotype was seen at least ten times. The chain carries TRBV6-1 and TRBJ1-5, with 7 nucleotides matching TRBD1. Germline CDR1 MNHNS, CDR2 SASEGT. The CDR3 covers 15 residues. Trimming took 5 bases from V and 2 from J; bases not matched to a gene: 6. CDR3 coding DNA: TGTGCCAGCAGTAAAGGGACAGCGGGCAATCAGCCCCAGCATTTT. Translated: CASSKGTAGNQPQHF.

By share, this clonotype counts as medium-sized (0.01 to 0.1%). The chain couples TRBV7-9 to TRBJ1-2; perhaps TRBD1 as D (5 bases). Germline-derived CDR1 and CDR2 are SEHNR and FQNEAQ (reference sequence). The CDR3 spans 13 residues. V was cut by 5 bases and J by 4 bases, with 11 bases left in between. The CDR3 DNA sequence: TGTGCCAGCAGCCCCGACAGCATCTATGGCTACACCTTC. The encoded protein is CASSPDSIYGYTF.

The chain uses TRBV29-1 and TRBJ1-3; no definite D call. Germline V gene lookup returns CDR1 SQVTM and CDR2 ANQGSEA. Trimming left V 3 bases short and J 6 bases short, with 6 bases between. This CDR3 spans 11 amino acids. As DNA, the CDR3 is TGCAGCGTTGAGAGGGAAAACACCATATATTTT. Protein: CSVERENTIYF.

In this sample, this clonotype turned up a few times. J is TRBJ1-2 and V is TRBV28; D unresolved. There are 12 residues in the CDR3. V shed 8 bases and J shed 12 bases, with 19 bases lying between them. Germline V gives CDR1 MDHEN, CDR2 SYDVKM. CDR3 DNA: TGTGCCAGCTATAGAAACAGATTAAACCACACCTTC. It specifies CASYRNRLNHTF.

This clonotype appeared many times. This chain connects TRBV13 to TRBJ2-4; tentative D call: TRBD2 (6 bases). Trimming cost V 2 bases and J 8 bases, with 16 bases left between them. Per germline, CDR1 PRHDT and CDR2 FYEKMQ (reference sequence). The CDR3 spans 15 residues. The CDR3 nucleotides read TGTGCCAGCAGCTTACGAACGGGAGTTTCGGACATTCAGTACTTC. Its protein product is CASSLRTGVSDIQYF.

This clonotype occurred many times. The DNA of the CDR3 is TGTGCCAGCAGCATCACAGGGCCCGGGGAGCTGTTTTTT. Its protein product is CASSITGPGELFF. The V and J genes are TRBV5-4 and TRBJ2-2; TRBD1 might be the D (6 bases). Trimming left V 4 bases short and J 6 bases short, with 10 bases between. This CDR3 is 13 amino acids long. Per germline, CDR1 SGHNT and CDR2 YYREEE (reference sequence).

This clonotype has only a few counts. The V call is TRBV6-1, the J call TRBJ2-7; D unresolved. The germline V gene has CDR1 MNHNS and CDR2 SASEGT. The V gene lost 7 bases and the J gene lost 6 bases, with 16 bases spanning the gap. CDR3 length: 13 residues. This CDR3 is CASNNRRYGEQYV. The CDR3 coding sequence is TGTGCCAGCAACAACCGGCGATACGGCGAGCAGTACGTC.

The chain couples TRBV20-1 to TRBJ1-5, with TRBD1 matching over 8 bases. Unmatched junction bases numbered 3, after V lost 2 bases and J lost 3 bases. Germline assignment: CDR1 DFQATT and CDR2 SNEGSKA (reference sequence). The CDR3 runs 14 residues. In DNA, the CDR3 is TGCAGTGCTAGACTGGGACAGGCCAATCAGCCCCAGCATTTT. Translated, it gives CSARLGQANQPQHF.

This clonotype has at least ten counts. The rearrangement joins TRBV3-1 to TRBJ1-2; D remains ambiguous. Germline CDR1 is LGHDT and CDR2 is YNNKEL (reference sequence). This CDR3 is 13 amino acids long. Trimming removed 3 bases from V and 0 bases from J, with 5 bases in between. The CDR3 bases are TGTGCCAGCAGCCAGGAAACTAACTATGGCTACACCTTC. Its protein product is CASSQETNYGYTF.

The chain is built from TRBV29-1 and TRBJ2-2, with D hard to call. Trimming removed 5 bases at V and 2 bases at J, with 12 bases between. This CDR3 contains 14 residues. The germline V gene encodes CDR1 SQVTM and CDR2 ANQGSEA. The CDR3 is CSVRASANTGELFF. DNA for the CDR3: TGCAGCGTTCGCGCCTCAGCCAACACCGGGGAGCTGTTTTTT.

This clonotype showed up many times. CDR3 loop: CASSFGQNTEAFF. CDR3 sequence (DNA): TGTGCCAGCAGTTTCGGACAGAACACTGAAGCTTTCTTT. The J gene is TRBJ1-1, the V gene TRBV12-3 or TRBV12-4, with a possible D match to TRBD1 (5 bases). Trimming cost V 3 bases and J 1 base, with 6 bases left between them. This CDR3 region has 13 residues.

This clonotype has ten or more counts. The chain employs TRBV7-9 and TRBJ1-2; possibly TRBD1 for D (6 bases). CDR3 length: 15 amino acids. The germline V gene has CDR1 SEHNR and CDR2 FQNEAQ (reference sequence). Trimming removed 5 bases at V and 2 bases at J, with 15 bases between. The CDR3 region is CASSPNRDTNYGYTF. For the CDR3, the DNA is TGTGCCAGCAGCCCGAACCGGGACACCAACTATGGCTACACCTTC.

The rearrangement uses TRBV11-1 and TRBJ2-3; D ambiguous. Germline V gives CDR1 SGHAT, CDR2 FQDESV (reference sequence). V was trimmed by 4 bases and J by 1 base, leaving 9 bases between them. CDR3 size: 14 residues. The CDR3 reads CASSSSWGTDTQYF. Written as DNA, the CDR3 is TGTGCCAGCAGCTCATCGTGGGGCACAGATACGCAGTATTTT.

This clonotype was seen at least ten times. The chain uses TRBV6-5 and TRBJ1-1, with D uncertain. Germline values: CDR1 MNHEY, CDR2 SVGAGI. The germline V and J ends were trimmed by 0 bases and 0 bases, with 5 bases remaining between them. The CDR3 runs 14 residues. The CDR3 spells CASSYSTMNTEAFF. In DNA form, the CDR3 reads TGTGCCAGCAGTTACTCGACTATGAACACTGAAGCTTTCTTT.

This clonotype was picked up many times. This sequence joins TRBV19 and TRBJ2-5; tentatively, D is TRBD1 (6 bases). Germline lookup yields CDR1 LNHDA and CDR2 SQIVND (reference sequence). This CDR3 spans 13 amino acids. Trimming pared 4 bases from V and 2 bases from J, leaving 8 bases between. CDR3 in amino acids: CASSRQVQETQYF. CDR3 nucleotide sequence: TGTGCCAGTAGTAGACAGGTACAAGAGACCCAGTACTTC.

This clonotype showed up many times. V gene TRBV20-1 combines with J gene TRBJ1-2; 7 nucleotides agree with TRBD1. The trim removed 0 bases at V and 8 bases at J, leaving 6 bases unmatched. The CDR3 runs 13 residues. In germline, CDR1 is DFQATT, CDR2 SNEGSKA (reference sequence). CDR3 in DNA: TGCAGTGCTAGAGAGTGGCAGGGGGTAGGCTACACCTTC. This codes for CSAREWQGVGYTF.